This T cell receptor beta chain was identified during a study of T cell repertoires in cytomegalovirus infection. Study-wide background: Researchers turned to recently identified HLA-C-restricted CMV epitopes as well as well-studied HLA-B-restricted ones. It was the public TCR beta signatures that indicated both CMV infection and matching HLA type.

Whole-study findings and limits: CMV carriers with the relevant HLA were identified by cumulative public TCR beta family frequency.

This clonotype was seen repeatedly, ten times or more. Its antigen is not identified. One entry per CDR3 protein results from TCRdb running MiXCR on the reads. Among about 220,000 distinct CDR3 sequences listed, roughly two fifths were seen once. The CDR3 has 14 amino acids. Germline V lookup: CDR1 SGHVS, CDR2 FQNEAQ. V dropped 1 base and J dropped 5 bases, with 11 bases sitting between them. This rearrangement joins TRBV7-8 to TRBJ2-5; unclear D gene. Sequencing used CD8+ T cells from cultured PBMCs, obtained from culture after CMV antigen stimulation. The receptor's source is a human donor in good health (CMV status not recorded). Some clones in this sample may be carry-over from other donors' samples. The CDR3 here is CASSLEPPPETQYF. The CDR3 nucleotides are TGTGCCAGCAGCTTAGAGCCCCCTCCCGAGACCCAGTACTTC. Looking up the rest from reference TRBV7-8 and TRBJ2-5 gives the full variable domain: GAGVSQSPRYKVAKRGQDVALRCDPISGHVSLFWYQQALGQGPEFLTYFQNEAQLDKSGLPSDRFFAERPEGSVSTLKIQRTQQEDSAVYLCASSLEPPPETQYFGPGTRLLVL.